This is a list of T cell receptor beta chains from one sample in a study of patients and donors after allogeneic stem cell transplantation. TCRdb recomputed calls from the RT-PCR reads with MiXCR, one row per CDR3 protein. The data show approximately 200,000 distinct CDR3 sequences, around two fifths seen once. Sequencing was carried out using blood, either unsorted or a sorted T cell fraction (not recorded which). These TCRs come from a human donor who was either an allogeneic HSCT recipient or a stem cell or donor lymphocyte infusion donor (not recorded which). It is not recorded whose cells these are; they may come from a transplant donor. CDR3s include the opening cysteine and the closing phenylalanine or tryptophan. The order of the fields is V gene, clone size, D gene, J gene, CDR3 DNA, CDR3 protein. The D gene is left open where the match is weak. A clone size is listed for some rows: how often the clone was seen (once, few, many), or a class if it is expanded.

TRBV20-1	few	TRBD2	TRBJ2-3	TGCAGTGCTAGAGTGGGTAGCGGGGGAGCGGCAGATACGCAGTATTTT	CSARVGSGGAADTQYF
TRBV5-5	few	.	TRBJ1-5	TGTGCCAGCAGCTTGGAGTTTGGACGGAGCGAGAATCAGCCCCAGCATTTT	CASSLEFGRSENQPQHF
TRBV12-3/TRBV12-4	few	.	TRBJ1-2	TGTGCCAGCAGTGGACAGTATGGCTACACCTTC	CASSGQYGYTF
TRBV7-6	.	TRBD2	TRBJ2-3	TGTGCCAGCAGCTCTTTGGGCGGGGGGGCCGTGGCAGATACGCAGTATTTT	CASSSLGGGAVADTQYF
TRBV21-1	.	.	TRBJ1-6	TGTGCCAGCAGCAAAAGCGAGGAGACAGGGACCTATAATTCACCCCTCCACTTT	CASSKSEETGTYNSPLHF
TRBV2	.	.	TRBJ2-5	TGTGCCAGCAGTGACGGCGGCGAGACCCAGTACTTC	CASSDGGETQYF
TRBV12-3/TRBV12-4	few	.	TRBJ2-1	TGTGCCAGCGCACTCAGGCTCTTGTGGGACAATGAGCAGTTCTTC	CASALRLLWDNEQFF
TRBV6-5	.	.	TRBJ1-2	TGTGCCAGCAGTTACCAGGCGGAGCCCTCTAACTATGGCTACACCTTC	CASSYQAEPSNYGYTF
TRBV7-2	.	.	TRBJ2-3	TGTGCCAGCAGCTTATATGGTAGCGGCATCACAGATACGCAGTATTTT	CASSLYGSGITDTQYF
TRBV3-1	few	.	TRBJ1-3	TGTGCCAGCAGTCAAAGCCTTTACGGGCGCGGAAACACCATATATTTT	CASSQSLYGRGNTIYF
TRBV10-3	.	TRBD1	TRBJ1-6	TGTGCCATCAGTGGGACAGGGCATTCACCCCTCCACTTT	CAISGTGHSPLHF
TRBV6-2/TRBV6-3	.	.	TRBJ1-6	TGTGCCAGCAGTTACGAGGCCGATTCACCCCTCCACTTT	CASSYEADSPLHF
TRBV10-1	.	.	TRBJ2-1	TGCGCCAGCAGTCGGGGGGCCACCCTCAGCTCCTACAATGAGCAGTTCTTC	CASSRGATLSSYNEQFF
TRBV20-1	.	TRBD1	TRBJ1-1	TGCAGTGCTAGTGCTTACAGGGGAAGAGGCACTGAAGCTTTCTTT	CSASAYRGRGTEAFF
TRBV9	.	.	TRBJ1-2	TGTGCCAGCAGCCCGGTTGGGCTTGATGGCTACACCTTC	CASSPVGLDGYTF
TRBV4-1	.	TRBD1	TRBJ1-1	TGCGCCAGCAGCTACCGCGACAGGGGCCGATACACTGAAGCTTTCTTT	CASSYRDRGRYTEAFF
TRBV4-2	.	TRBD2	TRBJ2-1	TGTGCCAGCAGCCAGGTTACTAGCGGGGGCCTCTCCTACAATGAGCAGTTCTTC	CASSQVTSGGLSYNEQFF